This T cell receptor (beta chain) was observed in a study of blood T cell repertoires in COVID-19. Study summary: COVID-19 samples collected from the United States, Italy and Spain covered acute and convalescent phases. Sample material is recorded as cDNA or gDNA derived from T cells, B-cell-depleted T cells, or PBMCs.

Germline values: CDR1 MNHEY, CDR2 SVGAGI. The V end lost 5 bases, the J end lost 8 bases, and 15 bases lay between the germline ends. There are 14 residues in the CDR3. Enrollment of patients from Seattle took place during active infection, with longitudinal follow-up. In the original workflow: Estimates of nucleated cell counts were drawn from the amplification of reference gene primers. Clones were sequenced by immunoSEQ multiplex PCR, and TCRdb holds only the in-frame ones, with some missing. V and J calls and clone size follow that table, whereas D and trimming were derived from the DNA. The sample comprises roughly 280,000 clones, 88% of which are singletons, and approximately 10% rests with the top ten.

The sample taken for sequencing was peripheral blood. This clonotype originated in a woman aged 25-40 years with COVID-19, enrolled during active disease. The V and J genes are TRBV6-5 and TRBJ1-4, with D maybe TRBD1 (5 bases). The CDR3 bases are TGTGCCAGCAGTCGCGGGACTCGGGACGAAAAACTGTTTTTT. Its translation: CASSRGTRDEKLFF.